These T cell receptor beta chains were read from a single sample in a study of blood T cell repertoires in COVID-19. Some clones are missing from TCRdb's copy, which holds only in-frame ones; the method was immunoSEQ multiplex PCR. This sample has a few hundred thousand clones; 88% occur once, and the top ten carry roughly 10%. The specimen was peripheral blood. All receptors come from a woman between 70 and 85 years old with COVID-19, enrolled during active disease. Both conserved end residues are part of each CDR3. The listing skips clone size in some rows; elsewhere it reads once, few, many or a size class.

v_call: TRBV4-1; clone_size: .; cdr3_aa: CASSQDGTGLNQPQHF
v_call: TRBV28; clone_size: .; cdr3_aa: CASTFSGTALAFF
v_call: TRBV6-5; clone_size: .; cdr3_aa: CASRRTSGPYEQYF
v_call: TRBV27; clone_size: .; cdr3_aa: CASSLRPSGNYEQYF
v_call: TRBV20-1; clone_size: once; cdr3_aa: CSATSTDTQYF
v_call: TRBV9; clone_size: .; cdr3_aa: CASSGWRGQGSTEAFF
v_call: TRBV20-1; clone_size: .; cdr3_aa: CSASGAVAYNEQFF
v_call: TRBV3-1/TRBV3-2; clone_size: once; cdr3_aa: CASSQVLAGGEGELFF
v_call: TRBV10-3; clone_size: .; cdr3_aa: CAIRELGSNYGYTF
v_call: TRBV30; clone_size: .; cdr3_aa: CAWSKGTGDGYTF
v_call: TRBV5-1; clone_size: once; cdr3_aa: CASSLAGLAGEEQFF
v_call: TRBV2; clone_size: .; cdr3_aa: CASSYFPGTDTQYF
v_call: TRBV19; clone_size: .; cdr3_aa: CASTRFLDLNTEAFF
v_call: TRBV7-6; clone_size: .; cdr3_aa: CASTLGSGRETGELFF
v_call: TRBV28; clone_size: .; cdr3_aa: CASSEPQGGSPQHF
v_call: TRBV27; clone_size: .; cdr3_aa: CASSPTSGRTGELFF
v_call: TRBV5-4; clone_size: .; cdr3_aa: CASSSTYGNTEAFF
v_call: TRBV10-3; clone_size: .; cdr3_aa: CAISAGHPNTEAFF